Reported below is one TCR beta chain. Treatment meaning: some 20 received Ad26.COV2.S at low or high dose, single or two shots; 5 received placebo; per-sample allocation not given. After the first vaccine or placebo injection, samples were drawn on day 63. The sample belongs to a study of Ad26.COV2.S vaccination and SARS-CoV-2 variants. V lost 4 bases to trimming and J lost 5 bases, with 12 bases between them. Germline assignment: CDR1 SGDLS and CDR2 YYNGEE. The CDR3 extends over 13 amino acids. The assay was immunoSEQ multiplex PCR, and TCRdb's table has in-frame clones only and misses some. The sample holds about 350,000 clones; 80% to 90% are singletons and the top ten take roughly 3.1%.

Sequencing used peripheral blood, obtained in a trial of Ad26.COV2.S vaccine versus placebo. V is TRBV9 and J is TRBJ2-5, with unresolved D. The TCR originated in a person between 18 and 65 years old who received the Ad26.COV2.S COVID-19 vaccine or a placebo. CDR3 sequence: CASSLQLGETQYF. DNA for the CDR3: TGTGCCAGCAGCCTTCAGTTGGGGGAGACCCAGTACTTC.